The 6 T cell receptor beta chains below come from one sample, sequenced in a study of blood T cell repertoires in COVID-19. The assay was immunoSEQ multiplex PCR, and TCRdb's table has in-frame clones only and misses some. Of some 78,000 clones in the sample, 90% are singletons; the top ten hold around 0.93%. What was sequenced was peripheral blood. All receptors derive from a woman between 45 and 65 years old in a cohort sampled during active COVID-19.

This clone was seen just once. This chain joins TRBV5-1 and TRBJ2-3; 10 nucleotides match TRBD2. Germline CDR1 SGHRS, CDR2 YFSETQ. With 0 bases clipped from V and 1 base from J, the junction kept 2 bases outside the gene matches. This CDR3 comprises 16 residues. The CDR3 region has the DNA TGCGCCAGCAGCTTGGGGACTAGCGGCCGCACAGATACGCAGTATTTT. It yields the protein CASSLGTSGRTDTQYF.

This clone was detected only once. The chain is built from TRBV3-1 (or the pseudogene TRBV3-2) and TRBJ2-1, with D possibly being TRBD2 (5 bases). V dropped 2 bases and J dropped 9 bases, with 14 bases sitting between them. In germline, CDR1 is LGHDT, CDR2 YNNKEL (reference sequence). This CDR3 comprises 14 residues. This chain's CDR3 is CASSQLVGEGEQFF. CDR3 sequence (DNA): TGTGCCAGCAGCCAATTGGTGGGAGAGGGTGAGCAGTTCTTC.

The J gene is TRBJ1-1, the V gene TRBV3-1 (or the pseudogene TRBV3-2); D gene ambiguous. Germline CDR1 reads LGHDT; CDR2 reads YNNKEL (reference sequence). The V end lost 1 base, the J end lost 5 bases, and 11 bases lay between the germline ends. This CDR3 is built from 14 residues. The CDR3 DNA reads TGTGCCAGCAGCCAAGTTACCGGTCGAACTGAAGCTTTCTTT. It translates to CASSQVTGRTEAFF.

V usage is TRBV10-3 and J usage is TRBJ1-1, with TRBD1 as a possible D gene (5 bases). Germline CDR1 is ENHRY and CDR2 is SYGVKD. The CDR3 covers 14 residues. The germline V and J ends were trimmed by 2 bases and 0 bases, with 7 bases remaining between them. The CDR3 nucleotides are TGTGCCATCAGTGAGGGAGGGGTGAACACTGAAGCTTTCTTT. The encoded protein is CAISEGGVNTEAFF.

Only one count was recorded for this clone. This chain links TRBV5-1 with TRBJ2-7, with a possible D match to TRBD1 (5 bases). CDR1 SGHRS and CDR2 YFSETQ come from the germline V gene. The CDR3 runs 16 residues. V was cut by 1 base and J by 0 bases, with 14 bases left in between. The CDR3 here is CASSLRGGFDSYEQYF. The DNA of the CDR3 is TGCGCCAGCAGCTTGAGGGGCGGTTTTGACTCCTACGAGCAGTACTTC.

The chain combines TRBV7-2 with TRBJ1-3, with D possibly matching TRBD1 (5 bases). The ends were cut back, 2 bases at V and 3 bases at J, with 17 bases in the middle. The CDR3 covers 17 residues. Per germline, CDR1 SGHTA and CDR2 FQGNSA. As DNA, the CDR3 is TGTGCCAGCAGCTTAATGGTGACAGAAGGCGGTGGAAACACCATATATTTT. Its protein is CASSLMVTEGGGNTIYF.